These 18 T cell receptor beta chains were all obtained from the same sample, sequenced in a study of cytomegalovirus exposure and HLA in healthy donors. The PCR used 60 Vbeta and 13 Jbeta primers. Sequencing was performed with immunoSEQ multiplex PCR; in TCRdb, only in-frame clones are kept and a portion is missing. The sample lists more than 150,000 clones, 80% occurring once. Sequenced: PBMCs. The source of these receptors is a woman in her twenties or thirties in good health and CMV-seronegative.

The V call is TRBV29-1, the J call TRBJ2-1, with a weak D call TRBD1 (6 bases). Germline lookup yields CDR1 SQVTM and CDR2 ANQGSEA. The length of the CDR3 is 15 residues. V lost 4 bases to trimming and J lost 4 bases, with 17 bases between them. The CDR3 nucleotides are TGCAGCGTTGTGGGGGCAGCGGTGGGGTACAATGAGCAGTTCTTC. Translated: CSVVGAAVGYNEQFF.

The chain employs TRBV5-8 and TRBJ2-5; tentatively, D is TRBD1 (6 bases). The CDR3 is 17 amino acids. CDR1 and CDR2 from the germline V gene are SGHTS and YDEGEE. Trimming shortened V by 1 base and J by 2 bases, and 18 bases separated the two germline ends. CDR3 loop: CASSLSEYGTTQETQYF. Here the CDR3 DNA reads TGTGCCAGCAGCTTGTCAGAGTACGGGACAACTCAAGAGACCCAGTACTTC.

The V call is TRBV15, the J call TRBJ2-7, with TRBD1 identical over 10 bases. Trimming at V came to 5 bases and at J to 1 base, leaving 5 bases not matched to a gene. The CDR3 has 15 amino acids. Germline assignment: CDR1 LNHNV and CDR2 YYDKDF (reference sequence). DNA of the CDR3: TGTGCCACCAGCCAAGACAGGGGGCCGTCCTACGAGCAGTACTTC. As protein: CATSQDRGPSYEQYF.

The chain links TRBV13 to TRBJ2-1; D possibly corresponds to TRBD2 (7 bases). Germline V gene sequence: CDR1 PRHDT, CDR2 FYEKMQ (reference sequence). V dropped 2 bases and J dropped 4 bases, with 12 bases sitting between them. This CDR3 comprises 15 residues. The CDR3 bases are TGTGCCAGCAGCTTATGGGGGGGGCCGTACAATGAGCAGTTCTTC. This sequence encodes CASSLWGGPYNEQFF.

The chain recombines TRBV6-5 with TRBJ1-6; no firm D call. The CDR3 runs 15 residues. V was clipped by 7 bases and J by 6 bases, with 16 bases between them. CDR1 MNHEY and CDR2 SVGAGI come from the germline V gene. CDR3 sequence reads: CASTLSREANSPLHF. Here the CDR3 DNA reads TGTGCCAGCACCTTATCCCGGGAGGCTAATTCACCCCTCCACTTT.

The chain combines TRBV4-1 with TRBJ2-6; D possibly corresponds to TRBD1 (5 bases). The V and J ends lost 6 bases and 3 bases respectively, with 6 bases between them. Per germline, CDR1 MGHRA and CDR2 YSYEKL. This CDR3 has 13 residues. Written as DNA, the CDR3 is TGCGCCAGCAGGACAGTTGGGGCCAACGTCCTGACTTTC. This sequence encodes CASRTVGANVLTF.

V and J are TRBV5-1 and TRBJ2-3; 8 nucleotides match TRBD1. V dropped 4 bases and J dropped 1; count of bases not matched to a gene: 5. Germline V gene sequence: CDR1 SGHRS, CDR2 YFSETQ. The CDR3 runs to 15 residues. CDR3 residues: CASSPGGVGTDTQYF. The CDR3 bases are TGCGCCAGCAGCCCAGGGGGCGTAGGCACAGATACGCAGTATTTT.

The gene calls are TRBV5-5 and TRBJ2-5; the match to TRBD1 covers 7 bases. Per the germline V gene, CDR1 is SGHKS and CDR2 is YYEKEE (reference sequence). V shed 4 bases, J shed 2 bases, and the junction held 2 bases outside the gene matches. The CDR3 is 13 amino acids. CDR3 nucleotides: TGTGCCAGCAGCCAGGGACAGCAAGAGACCCAGTACTTC. This codes for CASSQGQQETQYF.

The chain carries TRBV27 and TRBJ2-2; 8 positions agree with TRBD1. Germline V gives CDR1 MNHEY, CDR2 SMNVEV (reference sequence). The CDR3 is 20 amino acids. Trimming removed 2 bases from V and 0 bases from J; junction bases left unmatched: 14. The CDR3 is CASSLPTPGGTTANTGELFF. CDR3 nucleotides: TGTGCCAGCAGTTTACCTACGCCAGGGGGCACAACGGCGAACACCGGGGAGCTGTTTTTT.

This chain connects TRBV7-4 to TRBJ2-7; D is perhaps TRBD1 (5 bases). The CDR3 runs to 14 residues. Germline CDR1 and CDR2: SGHVT and SQSDAQ. V lost 6 bases to trimming and J lost 0 bases, with 12 bases between them. The CDR3 is CASRRQSISYEQYF. DNA for the CDR3: TGTGCCAGCAGGCGACAGTCCATCTCCTACGAGCAGTACTTC.

The chain uses TRBV18 and TRBJ2-7, with 8 bases identical to TRBD1. The CDR3 has 15 residues. CDR1 and CDR2 (germline): KGHSH, LQKENI. The V segment lost 3 bases and the J segment 2 bases; nucleotides outside the gene matches: 6. The CDR3, as DNA: TGTGCCAGCTCACCTAGTAGGGACAGGCCCTACGAGCAGTACTTC. Translating it yields CASSPSRDRPYEQYF.

This clone was observed a handful of times. V gene TRBV5-1 combines with J gene TRBJ2-2; 8 bases are shared with TRBD1. The CDR3 spans 17 residues. V trimming: 0 bases; J trimming: 0 bases; junction bases outside the gene matches: 4. Germline CDR1 is SGHRS and CDR2 is YFSETQ. Here the CDR3 reads CASSLVGQGPNTGELFF. The DNA of the CDR3 is TGCGCCAGCAGCTTGGTAGGACAGGGTCCGAACACCGGGGAGCTGTTTTTT.

The chain recombines TRBV30 with TRBJ1-5; 10 bases agree with TRBD1. V lost 5 bases and J lost 1; bases outside the gene matches: 2. The germline V gene has CDR1 GTSNPN and CDR2 SVGIG (reference sequence). The CDR3 has 14 amino acids. CDR3 loop: CAWDRGQSNQPQHF. The CDR3 DNA sequence: TGTGCCTGGGACAGGGGGCAGAGCAATCAGCCCCAGCATTTT.

The V gene is TRBV9, the J gene TRBJ1-1, with 8 bases aligning to TRBD1. This CDR3 region has 15 residues. Germline assignment: CDR1 SGDLS and CDR2 YYNGEE. Trimming at V came to 3 bases and at J to 4 bases, leaving 8 bases not matched to a gene. CDR3 DNA sequence: TGTGCCAGCAGCGCTAGACAGGGGTCGGCCACTGAAGCTTTCTTT. Translation: CASSARQGSATEAFF.

The rearrangement joins TRBV6-5 to TRBJ2-5; the match to TRBD2 covers 10 bases. The V gene's germline CDR1 is MNHEY and CDR2 SVGAGI. CDR3 length: 15 amino acids. V was pared by 7 bases and J by 1 base, with 6 bases of the junction left unmatched. Here the CDR3 DNA reads TGTGCCAGCACCCTTAGCGGGGGGACCCAAGAGACCCAGTACTTC. As protein: CASTLSGGTQETQYF.

The V call is TRBV6-5, the J call TRBJ1-2; no clear D. V was trimmed by 6 bases and J by 1 base, leaving 15 bases between them. CDR1 is MNHEY, CDR2 SVGAGI, per germline. CDR3 size: 15 residues. This CDR3 is CASRRVGGFNYGYTF. CDR3 DNA sequence: TGTGCCAGCAGGCGCGTGGGAGGATTTAACTATGGCTACACCTTC.

This sequence joins TRBV5-1 and TRBJ2-1, with a tentative D call TRBD2 (7 bases). V lost 3 bases, J lost 8 bases, and 21 bases lay in between. Germline CDR1 is SGHRS and CDR2 is YFSETQ. The CDR3 sequence is 16 residues long. This CDR3 reads CASSYSRGGAMDEQFF. The CDR3 DNA reads as TGCGCCAGCAGCTACTCAAGGGGGGGGGCCATGGATGAGCAGTTCTTC.

The CDR3 coding sequence is TGCGCCAGCAGCCAGTTGACAGGGATATACGAGCAGTACTTC. Translated, it gives CASSQLTGIYEQYF. This chain links TRBV4-1 with TRBJ2-7, with 7 bases that match TRBD1. Germline CDR1 is MGHRA and CDR2 is YSYEKL. The CDR3 spans 14 residues. V lost 3 bases, J lost 4 bases, and 6 bases stayed unmatched.